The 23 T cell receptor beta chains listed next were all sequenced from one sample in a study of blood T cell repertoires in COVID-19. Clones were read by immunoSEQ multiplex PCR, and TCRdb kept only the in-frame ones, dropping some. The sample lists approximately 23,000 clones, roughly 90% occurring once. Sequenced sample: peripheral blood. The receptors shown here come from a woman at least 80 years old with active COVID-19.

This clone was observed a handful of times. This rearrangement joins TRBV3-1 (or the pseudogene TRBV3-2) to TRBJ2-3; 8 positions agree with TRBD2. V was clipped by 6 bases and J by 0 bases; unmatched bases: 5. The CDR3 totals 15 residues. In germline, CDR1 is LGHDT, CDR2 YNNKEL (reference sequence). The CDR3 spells CASRLGLVSTDTQYF. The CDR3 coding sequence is TGTGCCAGCAGGTTGGGACTAGTGAGCACAGATACGCAGTATTTT.

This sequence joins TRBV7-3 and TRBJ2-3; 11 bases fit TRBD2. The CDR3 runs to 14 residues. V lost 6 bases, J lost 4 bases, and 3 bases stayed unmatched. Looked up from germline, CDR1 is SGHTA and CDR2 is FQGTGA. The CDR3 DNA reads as TGTGCCAGCAGTGTAGCGGGGGGGCCAGATACGCAGTATTTT. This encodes CASSVAGGPDTQYF.

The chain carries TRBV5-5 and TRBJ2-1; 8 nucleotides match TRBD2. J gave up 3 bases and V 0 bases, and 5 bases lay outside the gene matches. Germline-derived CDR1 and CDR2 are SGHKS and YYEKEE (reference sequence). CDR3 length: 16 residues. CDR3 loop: CASSLAGGARYNEQFF. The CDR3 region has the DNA TGTGCCAGCAGCTTGGCCGGGGGGGCCCGCTACAATGAGCAGTTCTTC.

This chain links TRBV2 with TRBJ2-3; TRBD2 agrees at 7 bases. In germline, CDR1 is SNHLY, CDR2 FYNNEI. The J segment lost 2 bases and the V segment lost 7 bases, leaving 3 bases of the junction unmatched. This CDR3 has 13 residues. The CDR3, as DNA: TGTGCCAGCACTAGCGGTGTCACAGATACGCAGTATTTT. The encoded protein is CASTSGVTDTQYF.

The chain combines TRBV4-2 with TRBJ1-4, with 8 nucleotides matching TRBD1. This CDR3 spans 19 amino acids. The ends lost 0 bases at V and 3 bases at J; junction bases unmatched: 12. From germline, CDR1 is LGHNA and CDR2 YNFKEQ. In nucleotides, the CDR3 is TGTGCCAGCAGCCAAGATCTCAGGCAGGGGGCTCTAGCTAATGAAAAACTGTTTTTT. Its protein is CASSQDLRQGALANEKLFF.

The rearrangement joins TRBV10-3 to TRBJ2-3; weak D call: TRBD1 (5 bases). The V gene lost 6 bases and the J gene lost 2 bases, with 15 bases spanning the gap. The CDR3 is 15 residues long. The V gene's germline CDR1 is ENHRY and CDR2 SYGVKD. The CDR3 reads CAISEKAGNTDTQYF. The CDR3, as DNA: TGTGCCATCAGCGAAAAAGCAGGGAACACAGATACGCAGTATTTT.

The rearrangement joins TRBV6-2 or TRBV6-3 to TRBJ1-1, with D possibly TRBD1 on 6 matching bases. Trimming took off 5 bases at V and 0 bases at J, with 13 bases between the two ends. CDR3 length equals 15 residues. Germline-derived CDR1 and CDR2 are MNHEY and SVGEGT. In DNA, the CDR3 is TGTGCCAGCAGTCAAAGGACAGAGATGAACACTGAAGCTTTCTTT. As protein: CASSQRTEMNTEAFF.

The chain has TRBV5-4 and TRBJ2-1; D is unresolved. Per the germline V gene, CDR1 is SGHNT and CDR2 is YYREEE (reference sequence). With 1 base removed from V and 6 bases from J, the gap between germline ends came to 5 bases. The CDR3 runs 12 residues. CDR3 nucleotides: TGTGCCAGCAGCTTGTCCGGCAATGAGCAGTTCTTC. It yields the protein CASSLSGNEQFF.

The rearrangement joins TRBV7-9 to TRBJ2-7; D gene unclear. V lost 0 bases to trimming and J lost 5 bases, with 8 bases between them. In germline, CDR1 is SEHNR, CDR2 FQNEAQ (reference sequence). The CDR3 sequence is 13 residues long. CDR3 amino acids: CASSLARVDEQYF. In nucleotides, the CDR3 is TGTGCCAGCAGCTTAGCGCGCGTCGACGAGCAGTACTTC.

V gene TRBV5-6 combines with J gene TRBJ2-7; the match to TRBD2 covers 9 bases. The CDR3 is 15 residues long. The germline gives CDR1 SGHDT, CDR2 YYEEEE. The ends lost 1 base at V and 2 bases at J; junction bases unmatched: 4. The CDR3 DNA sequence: TGTGCCAGCAGCTTGCTTAGCGGGGGCCCCTACGAGCAGTACTTC. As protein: CASSLLSGGPYEQYF.

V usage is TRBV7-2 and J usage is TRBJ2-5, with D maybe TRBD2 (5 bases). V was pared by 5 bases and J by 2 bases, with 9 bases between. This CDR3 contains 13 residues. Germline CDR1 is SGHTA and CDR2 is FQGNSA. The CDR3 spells CASSQLVQETQYF. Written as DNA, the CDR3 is TGTGCCAGCAGCCAACTAGTTCAAGAGACCCAGTACTTC.

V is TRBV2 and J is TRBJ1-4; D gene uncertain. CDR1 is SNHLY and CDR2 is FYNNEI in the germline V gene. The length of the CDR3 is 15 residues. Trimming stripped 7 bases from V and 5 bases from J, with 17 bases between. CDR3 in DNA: TGTGCCAGCATTATCTCGGGGAGGGAGAATGAAAAACTGTTTTTT. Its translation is CASIISGRENEKLFF.

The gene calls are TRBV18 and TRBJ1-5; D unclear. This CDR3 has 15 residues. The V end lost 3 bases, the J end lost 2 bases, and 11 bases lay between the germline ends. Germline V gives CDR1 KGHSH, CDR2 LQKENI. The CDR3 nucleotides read TGTGCCAGCTCACCGGGTCAGGTCGGCAATCAGCCCCAGCATTTT. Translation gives CASSPGQVGNQPQHF.

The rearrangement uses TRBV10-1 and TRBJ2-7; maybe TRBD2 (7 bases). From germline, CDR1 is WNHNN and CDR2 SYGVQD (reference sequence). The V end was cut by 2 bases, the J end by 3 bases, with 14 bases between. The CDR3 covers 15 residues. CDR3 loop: CASSEDRGAFYEQYF. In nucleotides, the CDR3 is TGCGCCAGCAGTGAGGACCGGGGGGCCTTCTACGAGCAGTACTTC.

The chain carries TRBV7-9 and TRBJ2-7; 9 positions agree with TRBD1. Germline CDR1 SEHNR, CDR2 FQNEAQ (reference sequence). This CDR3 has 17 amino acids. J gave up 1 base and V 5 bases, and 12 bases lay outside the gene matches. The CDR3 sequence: CASSMSPGTGPSYEQYF. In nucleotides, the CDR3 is TGTGCCAGCAGCATGTCACCCGGGACAGGGCCTTCCTACGAGCAGTACTTC.

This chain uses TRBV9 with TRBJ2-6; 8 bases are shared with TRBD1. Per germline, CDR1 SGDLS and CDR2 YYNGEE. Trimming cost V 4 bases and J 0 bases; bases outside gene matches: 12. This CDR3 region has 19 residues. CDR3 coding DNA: TGTGCCAGCAGCCTAGAAGGACAGGGTTTTTTCTCTGGGGCCAACGTCCTGACTTTC. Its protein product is CASSLEGQGFFSGANVLTF.

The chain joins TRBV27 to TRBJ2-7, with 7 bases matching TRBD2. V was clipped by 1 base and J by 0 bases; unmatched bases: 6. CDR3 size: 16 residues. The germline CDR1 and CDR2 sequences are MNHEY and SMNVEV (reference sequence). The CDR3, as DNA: TGTGCCAGCAGTTTATTCGGCGGGGGTCCCTCCTACGAGCAGTACTTC. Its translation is CASSLFGGGPSYEQYF.

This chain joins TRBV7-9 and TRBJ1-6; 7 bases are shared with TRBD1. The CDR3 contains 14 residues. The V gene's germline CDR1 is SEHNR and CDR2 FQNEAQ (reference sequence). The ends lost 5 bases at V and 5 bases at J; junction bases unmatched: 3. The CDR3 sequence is CASSPQGDNSPLHF. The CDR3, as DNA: TGTGCCAGCAGCCCCCAGGGGGATAATTCACCCCTCCACTTT.

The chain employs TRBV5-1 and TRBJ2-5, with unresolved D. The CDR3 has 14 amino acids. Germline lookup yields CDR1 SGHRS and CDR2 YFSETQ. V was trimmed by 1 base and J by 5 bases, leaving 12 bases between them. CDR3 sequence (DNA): TGCGCCAGCAGCTTGAGCGCGAGAATGGAGACCCAGTACTTC. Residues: CASSLSARMETQYF.

CDR3 sequence: CASSTTDSRGNSPLHF. CDR3 DNA: TGTGCCAGCAGCACAACGGACAGCCGGGGAAATTCACCCCTCCACTTT. The chain links TRBV9 to TRBJ1-6; a possible D gene is TRBD1 (6 bases). The CDR3 runs 16 residues. The germline CDR1 and CDR2 sequences are SGDLS and YYNGEE. The ends were cut back, 4 bases at V and 7 bases at J, with 18 bases in the middle. The full variable domain, with the rest looked up from reference TRBV9 and TRBJ1-6, is DSGVTQTPKHLITATGQRVTLRCSPRSGDLSVYWYQQSLDQGLQFLIQYYNGEERAKGNILERFSAQQFPDLHSELNLSSLELGDSALYFCASSTTDSRGNSPLHFGNGTRLTVT.

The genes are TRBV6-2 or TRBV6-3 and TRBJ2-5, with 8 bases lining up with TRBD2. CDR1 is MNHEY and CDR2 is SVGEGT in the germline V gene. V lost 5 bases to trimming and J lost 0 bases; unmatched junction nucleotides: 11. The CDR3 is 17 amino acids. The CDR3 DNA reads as TGTGCCAGCAGTCCAACCATAGCGGGGACAAACCAAGAGACCCAGTACTTC. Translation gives CASSPTIAGTNQETQYF.

In DNA, the CDR3 is TGTGCCAGCAGACCAGTAACGGGGGGTTACAATGAGCAGTTCTTC. Residues: CASRPVTGGYNEQFF. The J gene is TRBJ2-1, the V gene TRBV7-8; TRBD2 aligns across 7 bases. The J segment lost 4 bases and the V segment lost 6 bases, leaving 9 bases of the junction unmatched. CDR3 size: 15 residues. Germline loops: CDR1 SGHVS, CDR2 FQNEAQ.

CDR3 sequence: CASSLAPDRNTGELFF. In DNA, the CDR3 is TGTGCCAGCAGCTTAGCTCCCGACAGAAACACCGGGGAGCTGTTTTTT. V and J are TRBV7-9 and TRBJ2-2; perhaps TRBD1 as D (5 bases). This CDR3 spans 16 amino acids. Looked up from germline, CDR1 is SEHNR and CDR2 is FQNEAQ (reference sequence). V was cut by 0 bases and J by 2 bases, with 10 bases left in between.